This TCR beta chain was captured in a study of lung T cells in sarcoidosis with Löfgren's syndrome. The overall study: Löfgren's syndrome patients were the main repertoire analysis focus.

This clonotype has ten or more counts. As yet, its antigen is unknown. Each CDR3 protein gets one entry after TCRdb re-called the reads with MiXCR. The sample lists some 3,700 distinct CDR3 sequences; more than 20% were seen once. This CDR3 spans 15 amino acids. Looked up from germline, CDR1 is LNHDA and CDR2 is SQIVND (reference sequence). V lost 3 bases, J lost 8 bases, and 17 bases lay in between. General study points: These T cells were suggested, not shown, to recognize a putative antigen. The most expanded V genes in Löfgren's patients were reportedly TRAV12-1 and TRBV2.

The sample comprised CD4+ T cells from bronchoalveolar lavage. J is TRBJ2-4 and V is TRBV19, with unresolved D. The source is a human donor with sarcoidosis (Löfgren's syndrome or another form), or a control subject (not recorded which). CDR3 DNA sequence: TGTGCCAGTAGTATGGGTGTAGGACCCAAGGACATTCAGTACTTC. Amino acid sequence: CASSMGVGPKDIQYF.